The sequence of this T cell receptor (beta chain) was determined in a study of somatic mutations in cytotoxic T cells in rheumatoid arthritis. Findings and caveats of the study: Over 20% of CD8+ cells belonged to the largest CD8+ clone in about an eighth of the roughly 60 patients. TRBV07's slight underrepresentation, observed in rheumatoid arthritis patients, lacked adjustment for multiple comparisons.

V was cut by 1 base and J by 4 bases, with 16 bases left in between. The CDR3 has 16 amino acids. Germline V gives CDR1 MGHRA, CDR2 YSYEKL. With respect to this clone: Its antigen is currently unknown.

Sequencing used immunoSEQ multiplex PCR; TCRdb keeps in-frame clones, though not all of them. The sample records 4,000 to 5,000 clones, approximately 80% being singletons. The clonotype originates from an adult with rheumatoid arthritis. This sequence joins TRBV4-1 and TRBJ1-2, with D hard to call. The sample taken for sequencing was CD8+ T cells sorted from blood. In nucleotides, the CDR3 is TGCGCCAGCAGCCAAGGCCCTTCGGTGGGAGGCTATGGCTACACCTTC. Its translation is CASSQGPSVGGYGYTF.